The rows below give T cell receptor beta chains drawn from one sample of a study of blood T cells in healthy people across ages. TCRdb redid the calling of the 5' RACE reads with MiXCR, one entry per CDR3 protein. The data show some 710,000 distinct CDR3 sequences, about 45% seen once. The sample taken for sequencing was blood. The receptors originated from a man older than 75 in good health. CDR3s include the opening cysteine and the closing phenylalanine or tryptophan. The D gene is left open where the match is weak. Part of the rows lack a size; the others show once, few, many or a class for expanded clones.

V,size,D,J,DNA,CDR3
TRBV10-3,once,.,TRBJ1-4,TGTACCATCACAGACAGAGGAGAAAAACTGTTTTTT,CTITDRGEKLFF
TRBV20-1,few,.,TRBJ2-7,TGCAGTGCTAGAGATCTCGTGAGGGTTGGCTACGAGCAGTACTTC,CSARDLVRVGYEQYF
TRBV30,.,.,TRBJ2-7,TGTGCCTTTCGTTTGGTTTACGAGCAGTACTTC,CAFRLVYEQYF
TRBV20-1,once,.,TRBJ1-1,TGCAGTGCTAGAGCTTCGGCAGCTGAAGCTTTCTTT,CSARASAAEAFF
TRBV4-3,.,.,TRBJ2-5,TGCGCCAGCAGCCAAGATTGGGGCGGTCCCGGGACCCAAGAGACCCAGTACTTC,CASSQDWGGPGTQETQYF
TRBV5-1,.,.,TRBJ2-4,TGCGCCAGCAGCTTGGCGGGTCAAGAAAGGAACATTCAGTACTTC,CASSLAGQERNIQYF
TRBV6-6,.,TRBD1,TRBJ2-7,TGTGCCAGCAGTTACCGTGTTGGGACAGGGAACGAGCAGTACTTC,CASSYRVGTGNEQYF
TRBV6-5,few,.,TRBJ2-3,TGTGCCAGCAGTCCTGGGCCGGATACCCACACAGATACGCAGTATTTT,CASSPGPDTHTDTQYF
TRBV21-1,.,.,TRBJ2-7,TGTGCCAGCCGGACATGCGAGCAGTACTTC,CASRTCEQYF
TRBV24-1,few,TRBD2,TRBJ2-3,TGTGCCACCAGTGAGGCTAGCGGGAGGGCCGCAACAGATACGCAGTATTTT,CATSEASGRAATDTQYF